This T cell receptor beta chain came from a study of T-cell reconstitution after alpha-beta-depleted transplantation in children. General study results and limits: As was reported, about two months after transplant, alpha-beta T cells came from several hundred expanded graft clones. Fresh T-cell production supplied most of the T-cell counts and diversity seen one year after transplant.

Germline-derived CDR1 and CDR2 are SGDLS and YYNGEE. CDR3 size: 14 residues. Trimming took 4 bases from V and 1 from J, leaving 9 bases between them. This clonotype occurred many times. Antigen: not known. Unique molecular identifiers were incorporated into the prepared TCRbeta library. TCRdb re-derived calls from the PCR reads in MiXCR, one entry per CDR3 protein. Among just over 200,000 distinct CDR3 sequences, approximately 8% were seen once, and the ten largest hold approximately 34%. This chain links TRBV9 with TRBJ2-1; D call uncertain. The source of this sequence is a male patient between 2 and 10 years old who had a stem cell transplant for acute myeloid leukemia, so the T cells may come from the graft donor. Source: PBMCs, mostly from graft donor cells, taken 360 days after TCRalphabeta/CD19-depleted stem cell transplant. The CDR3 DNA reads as TGTGCCAGCAGCCCCCGGCCGTCCTACAATGAGCAGTTCTTC. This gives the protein CASSPRPSYNEQFF.